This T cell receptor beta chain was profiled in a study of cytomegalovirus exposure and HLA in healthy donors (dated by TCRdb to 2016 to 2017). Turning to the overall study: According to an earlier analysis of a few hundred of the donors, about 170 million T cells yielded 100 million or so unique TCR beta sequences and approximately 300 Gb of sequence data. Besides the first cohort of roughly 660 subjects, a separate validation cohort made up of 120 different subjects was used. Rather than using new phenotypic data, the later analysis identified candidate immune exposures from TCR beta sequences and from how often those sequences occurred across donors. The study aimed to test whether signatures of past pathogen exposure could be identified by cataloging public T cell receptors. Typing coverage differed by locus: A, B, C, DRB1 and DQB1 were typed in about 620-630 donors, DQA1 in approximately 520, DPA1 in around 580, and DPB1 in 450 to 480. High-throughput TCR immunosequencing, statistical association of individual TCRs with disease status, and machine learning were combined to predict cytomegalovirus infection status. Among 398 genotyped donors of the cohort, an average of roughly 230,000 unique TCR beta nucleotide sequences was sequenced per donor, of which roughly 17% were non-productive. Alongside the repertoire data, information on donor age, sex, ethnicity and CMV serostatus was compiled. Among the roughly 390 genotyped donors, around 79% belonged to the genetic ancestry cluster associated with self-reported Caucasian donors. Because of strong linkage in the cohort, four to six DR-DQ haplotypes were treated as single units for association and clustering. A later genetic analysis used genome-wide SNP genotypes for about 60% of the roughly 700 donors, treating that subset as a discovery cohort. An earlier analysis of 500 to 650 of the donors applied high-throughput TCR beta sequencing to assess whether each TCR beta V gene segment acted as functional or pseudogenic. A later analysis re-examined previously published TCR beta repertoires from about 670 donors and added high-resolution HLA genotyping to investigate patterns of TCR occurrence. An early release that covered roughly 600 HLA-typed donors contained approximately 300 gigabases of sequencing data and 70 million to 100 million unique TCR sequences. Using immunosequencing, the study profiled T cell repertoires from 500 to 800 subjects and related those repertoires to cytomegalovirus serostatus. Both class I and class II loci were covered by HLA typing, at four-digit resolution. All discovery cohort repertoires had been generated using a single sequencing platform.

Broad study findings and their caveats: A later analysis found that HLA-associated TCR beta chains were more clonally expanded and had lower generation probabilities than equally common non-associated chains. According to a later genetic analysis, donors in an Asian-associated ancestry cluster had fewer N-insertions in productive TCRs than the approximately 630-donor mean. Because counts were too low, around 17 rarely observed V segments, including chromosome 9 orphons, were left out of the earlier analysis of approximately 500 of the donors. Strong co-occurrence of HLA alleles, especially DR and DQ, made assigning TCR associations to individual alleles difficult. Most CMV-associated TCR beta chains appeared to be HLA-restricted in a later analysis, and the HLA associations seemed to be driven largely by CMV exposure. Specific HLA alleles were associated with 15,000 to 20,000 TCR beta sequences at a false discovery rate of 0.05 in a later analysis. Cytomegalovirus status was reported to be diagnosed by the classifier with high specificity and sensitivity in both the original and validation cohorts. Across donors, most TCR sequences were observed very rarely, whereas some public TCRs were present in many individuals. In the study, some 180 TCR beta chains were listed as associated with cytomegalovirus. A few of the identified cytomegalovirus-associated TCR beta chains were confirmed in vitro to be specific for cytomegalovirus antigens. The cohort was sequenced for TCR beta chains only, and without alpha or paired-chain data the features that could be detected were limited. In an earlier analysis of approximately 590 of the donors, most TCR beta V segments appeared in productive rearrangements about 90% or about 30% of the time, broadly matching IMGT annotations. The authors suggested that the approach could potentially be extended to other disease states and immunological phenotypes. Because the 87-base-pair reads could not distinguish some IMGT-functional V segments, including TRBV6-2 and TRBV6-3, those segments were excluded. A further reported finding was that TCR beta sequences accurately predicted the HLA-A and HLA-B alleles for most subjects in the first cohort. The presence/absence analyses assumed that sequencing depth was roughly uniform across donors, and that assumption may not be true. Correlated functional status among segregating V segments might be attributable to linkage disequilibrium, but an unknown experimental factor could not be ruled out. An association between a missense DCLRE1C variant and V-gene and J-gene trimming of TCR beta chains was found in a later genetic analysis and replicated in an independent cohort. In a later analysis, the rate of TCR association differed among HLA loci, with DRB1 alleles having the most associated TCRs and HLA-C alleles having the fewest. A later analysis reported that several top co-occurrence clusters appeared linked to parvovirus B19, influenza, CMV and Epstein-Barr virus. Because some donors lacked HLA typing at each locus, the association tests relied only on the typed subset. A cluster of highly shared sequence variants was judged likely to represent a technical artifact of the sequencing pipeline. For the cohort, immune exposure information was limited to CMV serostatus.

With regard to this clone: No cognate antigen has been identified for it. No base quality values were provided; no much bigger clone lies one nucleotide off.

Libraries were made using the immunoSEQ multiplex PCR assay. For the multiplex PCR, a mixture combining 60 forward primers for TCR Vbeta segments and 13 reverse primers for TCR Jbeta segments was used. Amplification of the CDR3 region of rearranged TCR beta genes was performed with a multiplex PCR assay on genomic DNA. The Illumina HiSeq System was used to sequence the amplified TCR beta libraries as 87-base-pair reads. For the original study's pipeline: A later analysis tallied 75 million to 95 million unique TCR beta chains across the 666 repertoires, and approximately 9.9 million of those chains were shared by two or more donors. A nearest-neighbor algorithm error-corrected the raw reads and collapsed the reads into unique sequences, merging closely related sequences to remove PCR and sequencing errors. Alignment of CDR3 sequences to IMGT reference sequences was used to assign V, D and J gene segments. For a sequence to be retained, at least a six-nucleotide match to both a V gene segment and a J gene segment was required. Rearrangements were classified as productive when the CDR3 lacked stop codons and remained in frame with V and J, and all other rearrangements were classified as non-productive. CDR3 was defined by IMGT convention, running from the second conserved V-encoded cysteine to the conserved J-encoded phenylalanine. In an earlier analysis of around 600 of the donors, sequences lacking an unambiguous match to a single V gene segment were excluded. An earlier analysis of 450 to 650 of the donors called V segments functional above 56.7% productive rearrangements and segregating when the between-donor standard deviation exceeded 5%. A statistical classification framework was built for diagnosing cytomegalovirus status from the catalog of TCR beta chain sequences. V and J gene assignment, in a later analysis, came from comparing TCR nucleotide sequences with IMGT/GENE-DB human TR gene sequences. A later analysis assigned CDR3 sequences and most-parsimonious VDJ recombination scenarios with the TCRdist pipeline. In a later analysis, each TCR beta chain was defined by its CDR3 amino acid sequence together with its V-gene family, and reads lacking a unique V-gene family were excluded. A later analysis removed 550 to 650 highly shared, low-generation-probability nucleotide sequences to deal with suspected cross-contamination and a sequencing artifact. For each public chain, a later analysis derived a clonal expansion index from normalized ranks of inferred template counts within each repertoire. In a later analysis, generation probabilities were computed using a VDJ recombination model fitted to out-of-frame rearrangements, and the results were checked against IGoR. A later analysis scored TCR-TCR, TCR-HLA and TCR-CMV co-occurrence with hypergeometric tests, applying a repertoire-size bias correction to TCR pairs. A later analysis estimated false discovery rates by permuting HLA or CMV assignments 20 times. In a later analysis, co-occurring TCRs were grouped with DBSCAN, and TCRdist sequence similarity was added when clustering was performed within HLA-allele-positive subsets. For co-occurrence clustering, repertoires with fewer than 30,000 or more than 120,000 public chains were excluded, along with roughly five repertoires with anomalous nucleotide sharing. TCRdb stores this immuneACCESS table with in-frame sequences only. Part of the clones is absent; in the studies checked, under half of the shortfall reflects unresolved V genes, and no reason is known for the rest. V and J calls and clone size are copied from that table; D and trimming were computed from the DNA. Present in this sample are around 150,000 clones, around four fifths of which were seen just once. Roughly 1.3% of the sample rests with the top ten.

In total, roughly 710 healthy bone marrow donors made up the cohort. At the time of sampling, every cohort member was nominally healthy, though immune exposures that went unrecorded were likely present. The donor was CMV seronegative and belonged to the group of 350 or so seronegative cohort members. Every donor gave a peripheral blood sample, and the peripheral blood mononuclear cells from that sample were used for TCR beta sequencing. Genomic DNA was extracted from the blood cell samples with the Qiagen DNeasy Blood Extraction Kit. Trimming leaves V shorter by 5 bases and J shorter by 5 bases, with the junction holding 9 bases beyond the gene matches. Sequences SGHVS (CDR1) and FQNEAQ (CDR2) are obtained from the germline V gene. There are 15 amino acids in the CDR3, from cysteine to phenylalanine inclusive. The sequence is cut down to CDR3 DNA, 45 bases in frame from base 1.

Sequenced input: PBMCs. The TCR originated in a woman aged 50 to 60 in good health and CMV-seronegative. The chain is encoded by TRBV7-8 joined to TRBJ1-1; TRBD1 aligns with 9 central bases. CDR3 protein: CASSTYRGRGTEAFF. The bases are TGTGCCAGCAGCACTTACAGGGGGCGGGGGACTGAAGCTTTCTTT.